This TCR beta chain originates from a study of beta chain features in type 1 diabetes. On the study more broadly: Cells sorted and examined across all samples totaled nearly 110,000,000. Study findings and constraints: A definitive answer on HLA type influencing TCRB rearrangement was not reached here. In all four CD4+ subsets, TCRB CDR3 length was significantly, moderately reduced in type 1 diabetes. Patients with type 1 diabetes showed fewer VDJ junction insertions and more deletions.

The whole isolated RNA underwent reverse transcription, so sequencing captured expressed TCRB transcripts. Only in-frame clones appear in the TCRdb table, and some are missing; sequencing was by immunoSEQ multiplex PCR. Here the sample spans 100,000 to 150,000 clones, 17% being singletons. V was trimmed by 6 bases and J by 3 bases, leaving 5 bases between them. Germline lookup yields CDR1 MDHEN and CDR2 SYDVKM. The CDR3 covers 12 residues. Of note for this clone: No antigen is known for it. This specimen includes other DNA sequences encoding the same CDR3.

The rearrangement links TRBV28 to TRBJ2-2; the D is unclear. Specimen: central memory CD4+ T cells from blood. The source is a man younger than 35 with type 1 diabetes. The CDR3 loop is CASRVYTGELFF. The CDR3 DNA follows: TGTGCCAGCAGGGTTTACACCGGGGAGCTGTTTTTT.